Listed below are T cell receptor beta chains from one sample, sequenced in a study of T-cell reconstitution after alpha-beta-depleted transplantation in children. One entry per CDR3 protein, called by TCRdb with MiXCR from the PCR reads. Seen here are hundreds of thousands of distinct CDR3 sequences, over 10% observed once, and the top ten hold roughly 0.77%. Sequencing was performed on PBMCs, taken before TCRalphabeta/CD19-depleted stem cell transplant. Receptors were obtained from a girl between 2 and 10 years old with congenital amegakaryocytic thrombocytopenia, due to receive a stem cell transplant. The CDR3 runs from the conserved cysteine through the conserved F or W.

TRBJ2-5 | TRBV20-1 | CSARGTSSLIQETQYF
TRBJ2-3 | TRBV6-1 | CASGSGLLTDTQYF
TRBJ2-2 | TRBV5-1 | CASHASGSKAGELFF
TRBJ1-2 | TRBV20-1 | CSAVRGTEDYGYTF
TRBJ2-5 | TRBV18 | CASSPRGDQETQYF
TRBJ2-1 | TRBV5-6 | CASRLLPGLEANEQFF
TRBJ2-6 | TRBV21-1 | CASSPRGVGANVLTF
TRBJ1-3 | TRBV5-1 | CASSQEVDTIYF
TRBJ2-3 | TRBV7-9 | CASNTLQSGTDTQYF
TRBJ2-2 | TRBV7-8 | CASSFLPGPIEGELFF
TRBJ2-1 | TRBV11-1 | CASSRRTGVPYNEQFF
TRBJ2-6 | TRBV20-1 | CSARDPVGAGANVLTF
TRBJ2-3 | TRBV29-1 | CSVERAGPGTDTQYF
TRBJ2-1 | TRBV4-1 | CASSQDERASYNEQFF
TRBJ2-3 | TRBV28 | CASNGDSDTQYF
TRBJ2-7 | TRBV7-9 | CASKRTGGMGEQYF